These T cell receptor beta chains were read from a single sample in a study of control samples from healthy donors and cancer patients. Assay: immunoSEQ multiplex PCR; the TCRdb copy retains only in-frame clones and omits some. The sample contains under 450,000 clones, more than 80% of which appear only once. The sequenced sample was PBMCs. These receptors were obtained from a man aged 40-49 years with head and neck cancer. Each CDR3 is given with its conserved first and last residue. The order of the fields is V gene, D gene, clone size, J gene, CDR3 DNA, CDR3 protein. The D gene is left open where the match is weak. The listing skips clone size in some rows; elsewhere it reads once, few, many or a size class.

V gene: TRBV11-1; D gene: -; clone size: few; J gene: TRBJ2-5; CDR3 DNA: TGTGCCAGCAGCTGGAACAGGGCCGGGGAGACCCAGTACTTC; CDR3 protein: CASSWNRAGETQYF
V gene: TRBV7-3; D gene: -; clone size: -; J gene: TRBJ1-1; CDR3 DNA: TGTGCCAGCAGCTTAGAAACCGTGGACGGAGGATACACTGAAGCTTTCTTT; CDR3 protein: CASSLETVDGGYTEAFF
V gene: TRBV24-1; D gene: TRBD1; clone size: -; J gene: TRBJ2-5; CDR3 DNA: TGTGCCACCAGTGATGCCGGGACAGGGCGCTCAATCCAAGAGACCCAGTACTTC; CDR3 protein: CATSDAGTGRSIQETQYF
V gene: TRBV5-6; D gene: -; clone size: once; J gene: TRBJ1-2; CDR3 DNA: TGTGCCAGCAGCTTGGCCATTCTAGGTTTCTATGGCTACACCTTC; CDR3 protein: CASSLAILGFYGYTF
V gene: TRBV28; D gene: -; clone size: -; J gene: TRBJ1-1; CDR3 DNA: TGTGCCAGCAGTCCCATGGAAACTGAAGCTTTCTTT; CDR3 protein: CASSPMETEAFF
V gene: TRBV5-1; D gene: -; clone size: -; J gene: TRBJ1-2; CDR3 DNA: TGCGCCAGCAGCTGGGAATATTCTAACTATGGCTACACCTTC; CDR3 protein: CASSWEYSNYGYTF
V gene: TRBV6-5; D gene: -; clone size: -; J gene: TRBJ2-5; CDR3 DNA: TGTGCCACGAACGGGGGTTACCTAATACAAGAGACCCAGTACTTC; CDR3 protein: CATNGGYLIQETQYF
V gene: TRBV6-6; D gene: TRBD1; clone size: -; J gene: TRBJ2-2; CDR3 DNA: TGTGCCAGCAGTCGTACCGGGACAGGGGGCTCTCACGGGGAGCTGTTTTTT; CDR3 protein: CASSRTGTGGSHGELFF
V gene: TRBV7-2; D gene: -; clone size: -; J gene: TRBJ2-1; CDR3 DNA: TGTGCCAGCAGCTTAGTATCCGGGAGTTCTGGGTCCAATGAGCAGTTCTTC; CDR3 protein: CASSLVSGSSGSNEQFF
V gene: TRBV29-1; D gene: -; clone size: -; J gene: TRBJ2-6; CDR3 DNA: TGCAGCGTTGAGGGAGGACAGTCCTCTGGGGCCAACGTCCTGACTTTC; CDR3 protein: CSVEGGQSSGANVLTF
V gene: TRBV27; D gene: -; clone size: -; J gene: TRBJ1-2; CDR3 DNA: TGTGCCAGCAGTTTAGCAGGGGACTATGGCTACACCTTC; CDR3 protein: CASSLAGDYGYTF
V gene: TRBV7-3; D gene: TRBD2; clone size: -; J gene: TRBJ2-1; CDR3 DNA: TGTGCCAGCAGCTTGGGACTAGCGGGAGGTAATGAGCAGTTCTTC; CDR3 protein: CASSLGLAGGNEQFF
V gene: TRBV7-3; D gene: TRBD1; clone size: -; J gene: TRBJ2-3; CDR3 DNA: TGTGCCAGCAGCATGGACAGGGCAGATACGCAGTATTTT; CDR3 protein: CASSMDRADTQYF
V gene: TRBV5-1; D gene: TRBD1; clone size: -; J gene: TRBJ1-5; CDR3 DNA: TGCGCCAGCAAACCGGACAGGAGTAGCAATCAGCCCCAGCATTTT; CDR3 protein: CASKPDRSSNQPQHF
V gene: TRBV28; D gene: TRBD1; clone size: once; J gene: TRBJ1-1; CDR3 DNA: TGTGCCAGCAGTTTACCCGGGACAGTCACTGAAGCTTTCTTT; CDR3 protein: CASSLPGTVTEAFF
V gene: TRBV5-1; D gene: -; clone size: -; J gene: TRBJ1-4; CDR3 DNA: TGCGCCAGCAGCTTGTATAACGGAGAAAAACTGTTTTTT; CDR3 protein: CASSLYNGEKLFF
V gene: TRBV19; D gene: TRBD2; clone size: -; J gene: TRBJ2-1; CDR3 DNA: TGTGCCAGTAGTATTAGCGGGCTCTCCTACAATGAGCAGTTCTTC; CDR3 protein: CASSISGLSYNEQFF
V gene: TRBV27; D gene: TRBD1; clone size: -; J gene: TRBJ2-6; CDR3 DNA: TGTGCCAGCAGCCCAATCGGGACAGGGCTTGGGGCCAACGTCCTGACTTTC; CDR3 protein: CASSPIGTGLGANVLTF
V gene: TRBV4-2; D gene: -; clone size: -; J gene: TRBJ1-2; CDR3 DNA: TGTGCCAGCAGCCAAGGGGTTGGACCCAACTATGGCTACACCTTC; CDR3 protein: CASSQGVGPNYGYTF
V gene: TRBV7-9; D gene: -; clone size: -; J gene: TRBJ2-7; CDR3 DNA: TGTGCCAGCAGCTTAGTCCCAGGGAGCTCCTACGAGCAGTACTTC; CDR3 protein: CASSLVPGSSYEQYF
V gene: TRBV5-8; D gene: -; clone size: -; J gene: TRBJ2-3; CDR3 DNA: TGTGCCAGCAGCTTCCGGGGGGCCCGGTTTACAGATACGCAGTATTTT; CDR3 protein: CASSFRGARFTDTQYF
V gene: TRBV28; D gene: -; clone size: -; J gene: TRBJ1-5; CDR3 DNA: TGTGCCAGCATTCTGTTGGCTGACGGGAATCAGCCCCAGCATTTT; CDR3 protein: CASILLADGNQPQHF
V gene: TRBV5-8; D gene: TRBD2; clone size: -; J gene: TRBJ2-1; CDR3 DNA: TGTGCCAGCAGCTTACTAGCGGGAGGAGGTGCCCCCTACAATGAGCAGTTCTTC; CDR3 protein: CASSLLAGGGAPYNEQFF
V gene: TRBV6-5; D gene: TRBD1; clone size: -; J gene: TRBJ1-2; CDR3 DNA: TGTGCCAGCAGTTCTACAGGGGGTCGCGACGGCTACACCTTC; CDR3 protein: CASSSTGGRDGYTF